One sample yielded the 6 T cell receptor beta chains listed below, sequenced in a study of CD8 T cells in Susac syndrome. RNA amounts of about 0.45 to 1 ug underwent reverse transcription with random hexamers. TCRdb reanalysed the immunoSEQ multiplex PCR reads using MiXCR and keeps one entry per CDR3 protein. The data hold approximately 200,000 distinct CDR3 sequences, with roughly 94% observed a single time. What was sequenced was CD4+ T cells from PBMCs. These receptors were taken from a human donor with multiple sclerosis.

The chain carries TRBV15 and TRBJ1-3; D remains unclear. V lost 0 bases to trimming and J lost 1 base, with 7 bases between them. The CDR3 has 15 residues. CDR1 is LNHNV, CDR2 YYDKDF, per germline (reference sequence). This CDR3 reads CATSRDSGSGNTIYF. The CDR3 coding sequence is TGTGCCACCAGCAGAGATTCGGGGTCTGGAAACACCATATATTTT.

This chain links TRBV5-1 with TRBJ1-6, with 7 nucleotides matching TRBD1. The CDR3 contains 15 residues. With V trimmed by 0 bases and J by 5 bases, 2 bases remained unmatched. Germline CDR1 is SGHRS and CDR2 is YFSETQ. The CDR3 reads CASSLEGADNSPLHF. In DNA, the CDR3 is TGCGCCAGCAGCTTGGAGGGGGCCGATAATTCACCCCTCCACTTT.

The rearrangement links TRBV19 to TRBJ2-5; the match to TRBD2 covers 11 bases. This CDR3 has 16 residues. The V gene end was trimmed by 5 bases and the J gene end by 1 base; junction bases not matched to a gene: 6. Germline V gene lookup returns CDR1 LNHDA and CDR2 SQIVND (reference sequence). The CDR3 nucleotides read TGTGCCAGTAGTCCCCATAGCGGGGGGGCCCAAGAGACCCAGTACTTC. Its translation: CASSPHSGGAQETQYF.

Here the CDR3 DNA reads TGTGCCAGTTCGGACAGAGATGCAGATACGCAGTATTTT. It codes for CASSDRDADTQYF. The genes are TRBV19 and TRBJ2-3, with D maybe TRBD1 (6 bases). Germline V gene sequence: CDR1 LNHDA, CDR2 SQIVND (reference sequence). Trimming took 8 bases from V and 4 from J, leaving 13 bases between them. CDR3 length: 13 residues.

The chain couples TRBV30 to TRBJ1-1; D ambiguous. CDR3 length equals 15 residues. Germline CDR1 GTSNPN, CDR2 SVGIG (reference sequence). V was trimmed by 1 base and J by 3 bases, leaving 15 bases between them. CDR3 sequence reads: CAWSAWTQTDTEAFF. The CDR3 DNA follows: TGTGCCTGGAGTGCTTGGACCCAAACGGACACTGAAGCTTTCTTT. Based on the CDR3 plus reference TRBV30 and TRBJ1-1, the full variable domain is SQTIHQWPATLVQPVGSPLSLECTVEGTSNPNLYWYRQAAGRGLQLLFYSVGIGQISSEVPQNLSASRPQDRQFILSSKKLLLSDSGFYLCAWSAWTQTDTEAFFGQGTRLTVV.

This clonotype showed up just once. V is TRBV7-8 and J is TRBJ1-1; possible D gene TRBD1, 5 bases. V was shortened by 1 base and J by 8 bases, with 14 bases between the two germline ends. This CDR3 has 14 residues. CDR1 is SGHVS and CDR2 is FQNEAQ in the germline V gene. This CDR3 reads CASSLVGRDYEAFF. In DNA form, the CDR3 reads TGTGCCAGCAGCTTAGTAGGCAGGGACTACGAAGCTTTCTTT.